Described below is a single T cell receptor (beta chain) sequence and its context. Its specificity is unknown. Clones were read by immunoSEQ multiplex PCR, and TCRdb kept only the in-frame ones, dropping some. This sample yields 150,000 to 200,000 clones, of which about nine tenths are seen a single time; less than 3% belongs to the top ten. This sample stems from a study of T cell responses to AZD1222 COVID-19 vaccine. As for the study in general: Second-dose intervals of approximately 4 or approximately 12 weeks were pooled.

Study conclusions and caveats: Mostly white British, mostly female donors; authors suggested clonal diversity may be underestimated. Across spike, vaccine-associated CD4 TCRs were found, dominant at 160-218 and 743-854.

The source of this sequence is an adult in good health. The sequences come from peripheral blood, collected on day 0 of AZD1222 vaccination.

CDR3 region: CASSPLGALSYNSPLHF. CDR3 nucleotides: TGTGCCAGCAGCCCCCTGGGGGCCCTCTCCTATAATTCACCCCTCCACTTT. The chain links TRBV9 to TRBJ1-6, with D maybe TRBD1 (6 bases). This CDR3 has 17 residues. Trimming took off 4 bases at V and 0 bases at J, with 14 bases between the two ends. Germline assignment: CDR1 SGDLS and CDR2 YYNGEE.